The 15 T cell receptor beta chains presented below share a single source sample, sequenced in a study of beta chain features in type 1 diabetes. All of the isolated RNA was reverse transcribed, so expressed TCRB transcripts were sequenced. TCRdb's table, derived via immunoSEQ multiplex PCR, lists solely in-frame clones and lacks some. Among some 150,000 clones listed, 10% to 15% were seen once. No antigens are known for them. Study-wide results and caveats: Moderately but significantly shorter TCRB CDR3s were found in Type 1 diabetes patients in all four CD4+ subsets.

Sequenced: central memory CD4+ T cells from blood. The receptor set was obtained from a man younger than 30 with type 1 diabetes.

The chain employs TRBV30 and TRBJ1-6; possible D gene TRBD1, 5 bases. Per germline, CDR1 GTSNPN and CDR2 SVGIG (reference sequence). The V and J ends lost 1 base and 9 bases respectively, with 13 bases between them. The CDR3 sequence is 14 residues long. CDR3 amino acids: CAWSDGGGSSPLHF. Written as DNA, the CDR3 is TGTGCCTGGAGTGATGGGGGAGGGAGTTCACCCCTCCACTTT.

The rearrangement uses TRBV30 and TRBJ2-5, with D hard to call. The J call may be mistaken, given a closer DNA end match to TRBJ2-7. This CDR3 is built from 11 residues. Germline V gives CDR1 GTSNPN, CDR2 SVGIG (reference sequence). The CDR3 here is CAFTVSYEQYF. The DNA for the CDR3 is TGTGCCTTCACAGTCTCCTACGAGCAGTACTTC.

In this sample, this clone turned up many times. This sequence joins TRBV6-5 and TRBJ1-2, with 8 bases that match TRBD1. V shed 5 bases and J 10 bases; nucleotides not matched to a gene: 9. In germline, CDR1 is MNHEY, CDR2 SVGAGI. The CDR3 covers 13 residues. Here the CDR3 reads CASSPQDRETYTF. The CDR3 DNA reads TGTGCCAGCAGTCCCCAGGACAGGGAAACCTACACCTTC.

This chain connects TRBV6-6 to TRBJ1-2; maybe TRBD1 (6 bases). The CDR3 totals 12 residues. The germline V gene encodes CDR1 MNHNY and CDR2 SVGAGI (reference sequence). Trimming took 8 bases from V and 4 from J, leaving 11 bases between them. The CDR3 DNA reads as TGTGCCAGCCACCAACAGGGCTATGGCTACACCTTC. This encodes CASHQQGYGYTF.

The gene calls are TRBV7-9 and TRBJ2-2; D is possibly TRBD1 (6 bases). The CDR3 covers 16 residues. V lost 5 bases to trimming and J lost 0 bases, with 13 bases between them. Germline CDR1 SEHNR, CDR2 FQNEAQ (reference sequence). For the CDR3, the DNA is TGTGCCAGCAGCCCTGGAAGACAGGCGAACACCGGGGAGCTGTTTTTT. Translated, it gives CASSPGRQANTGELFF.

The chain couples TRBV30 to TRBJ1-5; perhaps TRBD1 as D (5 bases). V lost 1 base and J 1 base, leaving 8 bases between the germline ends. CDR3 size: 14 residues. Germline V lookup: CDR1 GTSNPN, CDR2 SVGIG (reference sequence). The CDR3 DNA follows: TGTGCCTGGAGTGCGGGGCGGAGCAATCAGCCCCAGCATTTT. It is translated as CAWSAGRSNQPQHF.

This clone has more than one count but fewer than ten. The sample contains more than one DNA sequence encoding this CDR3. This chain joins TRBV18 and TRBJ2-6; no clear D. The CDR3 sequence is 15 residues long. Per the germline V gene, CDR1 is KGHSH and CDR2 is LQKENI. V lost 1 base to trimming and J lost 0 bases, with 4 bases between them. Here the CDR3 reads CASSPQGSGANVLTF. Here the CDR3 DNA reads TGTGCCAGCTCACCACAGGGCTCTGGGGCCAACGTCCTGACTTTC.

This clone was detected many times. This chain connects TRBV4-2 to TRBJ2-5; D is unresolved. Trimming removed 1 base from V and 4 bases from J, with 7 bases in between. CDR1 and CDR2 from the germline V gene are LGHNA and YNFKEQ. The CDR3 runs 13 residues. CDR3 coding DNA: TGTGCCAGCAGCCAAGGGTGGGGAGAGACCCAGTACTTC. Amino acids: CASSQGWGETQYF.

This clone was counted a few times. The CDR3 nucleotides read TGCGCCAGCAGCGTTGTTGCCGGACAGGACTACGAGCAGTACTTC. This encodes CASSVVAGQDYEQYF. V is TRBV5-1 and J is TRBJ2-7, with TRBD1 matching over 7 bases. This CDR3 has 15 amino acids. Germline V gene sequence: CDR1 SGHRS, CDR2 YFSETQ. The junction had 10 bases not matched to a gene; V was cut back by 4 bases and J by 3 bases.

Written as DNA, the CDR3 is TGTGCCAGCAGCCGGGGACAGCAAGAGACCCAGTACTTC. Its translation is CASSRGQQETQYF. V usage is TRBV7-2 and J usage is TRBJ2-5; 7 bases align to TRBD1. The trim removed 5 bases at V and 2 bases at J, leaving 2 bases unmatched. CDR3 length: 13 residues. CDR1 and CDR2 from the germline V gene are SGHTA and FQGNSA.

V gene TRBV5-1 combines with J gene TRBJ2-7; D uncertain. CDR1 is SGHRS and CDR2 is YFSETQ in the germline V gene. Deletions cut 0 bases from V and 5 bases from J, with 12 bases between. This CDR3 is 14 amino acids long. CDR3 nucleotides: TGCGCCAGCAGCTTGGGGCAGGAGTTTAACGAGCAGTACTTC. As protein: CASSLGQEFNEQYF.

This clone was observed a few times. The chain employs TRBV29-1 and TRBJ2-7, with 7 bases that match TRBD1. The CDR3 totals 14 residues. Germline values: CDR1 SQVTM, CDR2 ANQGSEA. J was trimmed by 3 bases and V by 4 bases; bases with no gene match: 9. In DNA form, the CDR3 reads TGCAGCGTTGCCGGAAGGGACAGTAACTACGAGCAGTACTTC. Protein product: CSVAGRDSNYEQYF.

This clone was detected only a few times. The chain recombines TRBV14 with TRBJ1-1; perhaps TRBD1 as D (5 bases). CDR1 and CDR2 (germline): SGHDN, FVKESK. The V and J ends lost 6 bases and 5 bases respectively, with 16 bases between them. The CDR3 is 14 amino acids. As DNA, the CDR3 is TGTGCCAGCAGTATCAATCAGGGAAGGACTGAAGCTTTCTTT. Translating gives CASSINQGRTEAFF.

This clone was picked up a small number of times. The chain carries TRBV5-1 and TRBJ2-1; no definite D call. This CDR3 comprises 13 residues. Germline lookup yields CDR1 SGHRS and CDR2 YFSETQ. Trimming cost V 4 bases and J 8 bases, with 13 bases left between them. CDR3 in DNA: TGCGCCAGCAGCCTGACTGTGTACGATGAGCAGTTCTTC. It yields the protein CASSLTVYDEQFF.

This clone turned up a few times. The CDR3 spells CASKDRGGSPLHF. The CDR3 DNA follows: TGTGCCAGCAAGGACAGGGGAGGTTCACCCCTCCACTTT. The chain joins TRBV6-5 to TRBJ1-6, with TRBD1 matching 9 bases. This CDR3 contains 13 residues. Trimming at V came to 7 bases and at J to 9 bases, leaving 4 bases not matched to a gene. Germline V CDR1 and CDR2: MNHEY, SVGAGI.